The source of this T cell receptor (beta chain) is a study of T cell responses to AZD1222 COVID-19 vaccine. General study results and limits: With dominance at 160-218 and 743-854, vaccine-associated CD4 TCRs spanned spike.

Clones were sequenced by immunoSEQ multiplex PCR, and TCRdb holds only the in-frame ones, with some missing. The table lists 100,000 to 150,000 clones, about nine tenths of them singletons. From germline, CDR1 is WSHSY and CDR2 SAAADI. V lost 0 bases, J lost 0 bases, and 6 bases lay in between. The CDR3 contains 15 residues. This clone has just one count. Its target is unknown. The clonotype was recovered from an adult in good health. The chain is built from TRBV10-2 and TRBJ1-3; the D gene is possibly TRBD1 (5 bases). The sample in question was peripheral blood, obtained on day 0 of AZD1222 vaccination. The CDR3 reads CASSESTASGNTIYF. The CDR3 DNA follows: TGCGCCAGCAGTGAGTCGACAGCCTCTGGAAACACCATATATTTT.